This T cell receptor (beta chain) comes out of a study of CD8 T cells in Susac syndrome. The CDR3 has 15 residues. Germline values: CDR1 DFQATT, CDR2 SNEGSKA (reference sequence). V was clipped by 0 bases and J by 4 bases; unmatched bases: 7. Reverse transcription of roughly 0.5 to 1 ug RNA used random hexamers. Each CDR3 protein gets one entry after TCRdb re-called the immunoSEQ multiplex PCR reads with MiXCR. Of 330,000 or so distinct CDR3 sequences listed, 75% to 90% are singletons. Sequenced material: CD8+ T cells from PBMCs. The V call is TRBV20-1, the J call TRBJ2-3; TRBD2 agrees at 7 bases. The clonotype originates from a human donor with multiple sclerosis. CDR3 sequence: CSARDPRETADTQYF. The DNA of the CDR3 is TGCAGTGCTAGAGACCCGCGGGAGACCGCAGATACGCAGTATTTT.